This record covers a single T cell receptor beta chain. This specimen belongs to a study of T cell responses to AZD1222 COVID-19 vaccine. Assay: immunoSEQ multiplex PCR; the TCRdb copy retains only in-frame clones and omits some. The sample has tens of thousands of clones; 70% to 90% are singletons. Pooling covered second doses at about 4 or about 12 weeks. Trimming cost V 5 bases and J 6 bases, with 7 bases left between them. Germline V CDR1 and CDR2: DFQATT, SNEGSKA (reference sequence). The CDR3 covers 10 residues. V gene TRBV20-1 combines with J gene TRBJ1-2; D gene ambiguous. The receptor was isolated from an adult who received the AZD1222 COVID-19 vaccine. The material was peripheral blood, obtained 28 days after the second AZD1222 dose. The CDR3 region is CSAGKDGYTF. CDR3 DNA: TGCAGTGCTGGAAAAGATGGCTACACCTTC.